A selection of T cell receptor beta chains follows, all from one sample in a study of post-analysis software for immune sequencing data. TCRdb reanalysed the PCR reads using MiXCR and keeps one entry per CDR3 protein. The sample consists of hundreds of thousands of distinct CDR3 sequences, roughly 29% of them appearing once. The sample consisted of blood. Receptors were obtained from a girl aged 10-17 years with multiple sclerosis. Each CDR3 is given without its conserved first and last residue.

v_call: TRBV2; cdr3_length: 11; cdr3_aa: ASSEGQYYEQY
v_call: TRBV6-5; cdr3_length: 12; cdr3_aa: ASSYSPGIRGYT
v_call: TRBV27; cdr3_length: 14; cdr3_aa: ASSFLSPGKGDIQY
v_call: TRBV20-1; cdr3_length: 12; cdr3_aa: SAHPGRGGDEAF
v_call: TRBV28; cdr3_length: 14; cdr3_aa: ASSPRDSSSTDTQY
v_call: TRBV5-1; cdr3_length: 13; cdr3_aa: ASSPRMAGNYGYT
v_call: TRBV5-1; cdr3_length: 13; cdr3_aa: ASSLSGKGHYGYT
v_call: TRBV10-3; cdr3_length: 13; cdr3_aa: AISEGRESVNEQF
v_call: TRBV20-1; cdr3_length: 13; cdr3_aa: SAREGGPTVGEQF
v_call: TRBV5-5; cdr3_length: 11; cdr3_aa: ASSWRGVEKRF
v_call: TRBV9; cdr3_length: 12; cdr3_aa: ASSGTSGMETQY
v_call: TRBV6-6; cdr3_length: 10; cdr3_aa: ASSSASRELF
v_call: TRBV27; cdr3_length: 12; cdr3_aa: ASRGTGMAHEQY
v_call: TRBV18; cdr3_length: 14; cdr3_aa: ASSPISIAGNTEAF
v_call: TRBV6-4; cdr3_length: 12; cdr3_aa: ASNLQGAATEAF
v_call: TRBV20-1; cdr3_length: 10; cdr3_aa: SATGGINEQF
v_call: TRBV7-2; cdr3_length: 13; cdr3_aa: ASSTAGGMINEQF
v_call: TRBV4-3; cdr3_length: 12; cdr3_aa: ASSPTSSSGEQY
v_call: TRBV6-1; cdr3_length: 13; cdr3_aa: ASSRILGGYTEAF
v_call: TRBV2; cdr3_length: 10; cdr3_aa: ASQASYYEQY
v_call: TRBV29-1; cdr3_length: 11; cdr3_aa: SVESTVSYEQY
v_call: TRBV20-1; cdr3_length: 15; cdr3_aa: SANPYPSGGASNEQF
v_call: TRBV5-1; cdr3_length: 13; cdr3_aa: ASSFAVGNQEAQY
v_call: TRBV12-3/TRBV12-4; cdr3_length: 12; cdr3_aa: ASSARDRVPEQY
v_call: TRBV5-1; cdr3_length: 14; cdr3_aa: ASSLVGTIAGGEQF
v_call: TRBV4-2; cdr3_length: 14; cdr3_aa: ASSRAGTSGYNEQF
v_call: TRBV5-1; cdr3_length: 14; cdr3_aa: ASSLVASGGAHEQF
v_call: TRBV12-3/TRBV12-4; cdr3_length: 8; cdr3_aa: ATDYNEQF
v_call: TRBV4-2; cdr3_length: 16; cdr3_aa: ASSQDGGVLAGSHEQF
v_call: TRBV7-2; cdr3_length: 13; cdr3_aa: ASSLDNRPNYGYT
v_call: TRBV29-1; cdr3_length: 10; cdr3_aa: SVQREADTQY
v_call: TRBV4-3; cdr3_length: 14; cdr3_aa: ASSQDISGGSYEQY
v_call: TRBV25-1; cdr3_length: 11; cdr3_aa: ASNLQGTGGYT
v_call: TRBV27; cdr3_length: 13; cdr3_aa: ASRTYTGWTDTQY
v_call: TRBV24-1; cdr3_length: 9; cdr3_aa: ATGSWDEQF
v_call: TRBV5-1; cdr3_length: 14; cdr3_aa: ASSFGGTDKYNEQF
v_call: TRBV19; cdr3_length: 13; cdr3_aa: ASSINRGANTEAF
v_call: TRBV20-1; cdr3_length: 13; cdr3_aa: SVPAGTGGTDTQY
v_call: TRBV24-1; cdr3_length: 14; cdr3_aa: ATSAATSGSTDTQY
v_call: TRBV27; cdr3_length: 16; cdr3_aa: ASSYGTPTPGPYNEQF